This T cell receptor beta chain was profiled in a study of T cell repertoires in cytomegalovirus infection (dated by TCRdb to about 2019). Some background on the complete study: Donor HLA type was relevant to the analysis, because carriage of CMV infection together with the matching HLA type was indicated by public TCR beta signatures. Paper-wide results and their limitations: The ex vivo response was dominated by HLA-C-restricted CMV-specific TCR beta clonotypes, which also provided the single most frequent clonotype in two of eight donors. In both this cohort and an independent cohort of 352 donors, the cumulative frequency of public TCR beta family members distinguished carriers of CMV infection plus the relevant HLA type.

The CDR3 measures 16 amino acids from cysteine to phenylalanine. The retained sequence is limited to the CDR3, 48 bases, with the frame set at the first base. CDR1 is given as LGHNA and CDR2 as YSLEER, both from the germline V gene. A distance of 9 bases separates the germline ends of V and J, which lose 0 bases and 0 bases respectively. Instrument used: Illumina HiSeq 1500. TCRdb applied fastp at Q25 and MiXCR to the public reads, then kept only in-frame beta chains. Rows merge per CDR3 protein into single entries with the most common DNA and genes. Present in this sample are about 200,000 distinct CDR3 sequences, roughly 9% of which were seen just once. Clones ranked in the top ten supply approximately 4.2% of the sample. Concerning this clonotype itself: The antigen it recognizes is unknown. Base qualities are not at hand, and no much larger clone is one base apart.

The clonotype originates from a human donor in good health (CMV status not recorded). Some clones in this sample may be carry-over from other donors' samples. Recombination connected TRBV4-3 to TRBJ1-3; a confident D gene designation cannot be given. Sequencing was done on a sample of PBMCs. The bases are TGCGCCAGCAGCCAAGATCCGAGGAGCTCTGGAAACACCATATATTTT. Its translation reads: CASSQDPRSSGNTIYF.